These 22 T cell receptor beta chains share one sample of origin, sequenced in a study of T cell changes during pregnancy in multiple sclerosis. Sequencing was performed with immunoSEQ multiplex PCR; in TCRdb, only in-frame clones are kept and a portion is missing. The sample has about 41,000 clones; approximately 90% are singletons. The source was CD4+ T cells from peripheral blood mononuclear cells, collected in the first trimester of pregnancy. These receptors all come from a female donor with multiple sclerosis, enrolled in a pregnancy study.

The V and J genes are TRBV5-1 and TRBJ1-1; no clear D gene. Looked up from germline, CDR1 is SGHRS and CDR2 is YFSETQ. This CDR3 region has 14 residues. Trimming removed 1 base from V and 0 bases from J, with 7 bases in between. The CDR3 bases are TGCGCCAGCAGCTTGAGCGCCTTGAACACTGAAGCTTTCTTT. The encoded protein is CASSLSALNTEAFF.

The chain combines TRBV29-1 with TRBJ2-3; D might be TRBD2 (6 bases). V gave up 8 bases and J gave up 7 bases, with 25 bases separating them. This CDR3 is built from 15 residues. Germline lookup yields CDR1 SQVTM and CDR2 ANQGSEA. In DNA form, the CDR3 reads TGCAGCACGGGACCCATTGCCGGGAGAACGTATACGCAGTATTTT. This gives the protein CSTGPIAGRTYTQYF.

The chain uses TRBV18 and TRBJ2-5; 8 positions match TRBD1. The CDR3 totals 15 residues. CDR1 KGHSH and CDR2 LQKENI come from the germline V gene. With 3 bases clipped from V and 4 bases from J, the junction kept 7 bases outside the gene matches. The CDR3 loop is CASSPTAGGTETQYF. The CDR3 bases are TGTGCCAGCTCACCTACGGCAGGGGGCACAGAGACCCAGTACTTC.

The rearrangement joins TRBV7-2 to TRBJ1-4; TRBD1 might be the D (5 bases). Germline-derived CDR1 and CDR2 are SGHTA and FQGNSA. Deletions cut 5 bases from V and 7 bases from J, with 8 bases between. The CDR3 is 12 residues long. DNA of the CDR3: TGTGCCAGCAGCGCTAGGGGTGAAAAACTGTTTTTT. Protein product: CASSARGEKLFF. The full variable domain, rest sourced from reference TRBV7-2 and TRBJ1-4, is GAGVSQSPSNKVTEKGKDVELRCDPISGHTALYWYRQSLGQGLEFLIYFQGNSAPDKSGLPSDRFSAERTGGSVSTLTIQRTQQEDSAVYLCASSARGEKLFFGSGTQLSVL.

The rearrangement links TRBV7-3 to TRBJ2-2; the match to TRBD2 covers 10 bases. V shed 4 bases and J 9 bases; nucleotides not matched to a gene: 11. The germline V gene encodes CDR1 SGHTA and CDR2 FQGTGA. This CDR3 spans 16 amino acids. The CDR3 protein is CASSSYSGRAGRELFF. CDR3 bases: TGTGCCAGCAGCTCATACAGCGGGAGGGCCGGTAGGGAGCTGTTTTTT.

The V and J genes are TRBV6-5 and TRBJ1-2; D is perhaps TRBD1 (6 bases). From germline, CDR1 is MNHEY and CDR2 SVGAGI. The V end was cut by 2 bases, the J end by 9 bases, with 16 bases between. The CDR3 contains 14 residues. CDR3 sequence (DNA): TGTGCCAGCAGTTACGGTGGCGAACAGGGTAGCTACACCTTC. This encodes CASSYGGEQGSYTF.

This rearrangement joins TRBV7-3 to TRBJ2-3; 10 bases are shared with TRBD2. Germline loops: CDR1 SGHTA, CDR2 FQGTGA. The CDR3 has 16 residues. V was pared by 3 bases and J by 2 bases, with 5 bases of the junction left unmatched. CDR3 protein: CASSFWTSGNTDTQYF. The CDR3 region has the DNA TGTGCCAGCAGCTTCTGGACTAGCGGAAACACAGATACGCAGTATTTT. The full variable domain, completed using reference TRBV7-3 and TRBJ2-3, is GAGVSQTPSNKVTEKGKYVELRCDPISGHTALYWYRQSLGQGPEFLIYFQGTGAADDSGLPNDRFFAVRPEGSVSTLKIQRTERGDSAVYLCASSFWTSGNTDTQYFGPGTRLTVL.

V and J are TRBV7-9 and TRBJ2-1; TRBD2 matches at 12 bases. In germline, CDR1 is SEHNR, CDR2 FQNEAQ (reference sequence). The CDR3 is 17 amino acids. J gave up 4 bases and V 1 base, and 5 bases lay outside the gene matches. CDR3 sequence (DNA): TGTGCCAGCAGCTTAGGCGGACTAGCGGGACAGTACAATGAGCAGTTCTTC. Translating it yields CASSLGGLAGQYNEQFF.

This chain connects TRBV15 to TRBJ1-5; the match to TRBD1 covers 7 bases. From germline, CDR1 is LNHNV and CDR2 YYDKDF (reference sequence). Trimming at V came to 4 bases and at J to 4 bases, leaving 13 bases not matched to a gene. The CDR3 runs 17 residues. DNA of the CDR3: TGTGCCACCAGCACTATGAACCGGACAGGCACTAATCAGCCCCAGCATTTT. It yields the protein CATSTMNRTGTNQPQHF.

The count of this clone is one. The chain couples TRBV5-6 to TRBJ2-2; no clear D gene. The germline V and J ends were trimmed by 4 bases and 7 bases, with 14 bases remaining between them. The CDR3 length is 14 residues. In germline, CDR1 is SGHDT, CDR2 YYEEEE. CDR3 nucleotides: TGTGCCAGCAGCCCCCCCTCGCGGAGCGGGGAGCTGTTTTTT. Its translation is CASSPPSRSGELFF.

The chain carries TRBV4-3 and TRBJ2-4; D perhaps matches TRBD2 (6 bases). The length of the CDR3 is 16 residues. The germline V gene encodes CDR1 LGHNA and CDR2 YSLEER. Trimming took 4 bases from V and 6 from J, leaving 19 bases between them. The DNA for the CDR3 is TGCGCCAGCAGCCTTCACCCTGGGGGGTCCGGAAACATTCAGTACTTC. As protein: CASSLHPGGSGNIQYF.

This clone has just one count. This chain links TRBV7-9 with TRBJ2-1; 8 nucleotides agree with TRBD2. The CDR3 has 13 residues. With 10 bases clipped from V and 8 bases from J, the junction kept 10 bases outside the gene matches. Per the germline V gene, CDR1 is SEHNR and CDR2 is FQNEAQ (reference sequence). As DNA, the CDR3 is TGTGCCACCCCGGGGCGGGGGGCGGATGAGCAGTTCTTC. Amino acids: CATPGRGADEQFF.

The chain links TRBV27 to TRBJ2-1, with 9 bases identical to TRBD2. The CDR3 is made up of 16 amino acids. V shed 6 bases and J 6 bases; nucleotides not matched to a gene: 12. Germline CDR1 reads MNHEY; CDR2 reads SMNVEV (reference sequence). The CDR3 DNA reads TGTGCCAGCAGACGGCTAGCGGGAACTCAAGCCAATGAGCAGTTCTTC. This codes for CASRRLAGTQANEQFF.

The V gene is TRBV7-2, the J gene TRBJ1-2; 7 bases match TRBD1. Germline V gene data show CDR1 as SGHTA and CDR2 as FQGNSA. This CDR3 is 12 amino acids long. V was pared by 5 bases and J by 7 bases, with 4 bases of the junction left unmatched. Written as DNA, the CDR3 is TGTGCCAGCAGCATCTACAGGGGTGGCTACACCTTC. Translated: CASSIYRGGYTF.

The genes are TRBV2 and TRBJ2-7; 7 nucleotides align to TRBD1. V lost 10 bases, J lost 1 base, and 7 bases stayed unmatched. The CDR3 covers 13 residues. Germline V gene sequence: CDR1 SNHLY, CDR2 FYNNEI. The CDR3 bases are TGTGCCACAGGACAGGTTGTTTCCTACGAGCAGTACTTC. Protein sequence: CATGQVVSYEQYF.

V is TRBV6-4 and J is TRBJ2-5, with 8 bases fitting TRBD1. The CDR3 sequence is 19 residues long. The V gene's germline CDR1 is MRHNA and CDR2 SNTAGT. V shed 5 bases and J 1 base; nucleotides not matched to a gene: 18. The CDR3 coding sequence is TGTGCCAGCAGTCATTTGGGACAGGTGAGGGAGTCGGGCCAAGAGACCCAGTACTTC. It is translated as CASSHLGQVRESGQETQYF.

This chain uses TRBV25-1 with TRBJ2-1, with 8 bases identical to TRBD2. The ends lost 5 bases at V and 7 bases at J; junction bases unmatched: 7. The germline CDR1 and CDR2 sequences are MGHDK and SYGVNS. This CDR3 is 14 amino acids long. The CDR3 nucleotides are TGTGCCAGCAGTACTGGGACTAGTTATAATGAGCAGTTCTTC. Its protein product is CASSTGTSYNEQFF.

This chain connects TRBV10-3 to TRBJ1-2; 10 nucleotides agree with TRBD1. The trim removed 8 bases at V and 8 bases at J, leaving 14 bases unmatched. The germline V gene encodes CDR1 ENHRY and CDR2 SYGVKD. The CDR3 length is 15 residues. CDR3 protein: CAIDTSGTGAWGYTF. Here the CDR3 DNA reads TGTGCCATCGACACTTCCGGGACAGGGGCATGGGGCTACACCTTC.

The chain uses TRBV9 and TRBJ2-3; 9 positions agree with TRBD2. V gave up 0 bases and J gave up 1 base; unmatched junction bases: 9. The CDR3 totals 18 residues. Looked up from germline, CDR1 is SGDLS and CDR2 is YYNGEE. The DNA for the CDR3 is TGTGCCAGCAGCGTAGGGAGCGGGAGGATGGCGGGCACAGATACGCAGTATTTT. Its protein product is CASSVGSGRMAGTDTQYF.

J is TRBJ1-1 and V is TRBV6-5; no clear D gene. V was shortened by 0 bases and J by 7 bases, with 9 bases between the two germline ends. The CDR3 contains 13 residues. Germline lookup yields CDR1 MNHEY and CDR2 SVGAGI. The DNA for the CDR3 is TGTGCCAGCAGTTACTCGATAGGGAGTGAAGCTTTCTTT. This translates into CASSYSIGSEAFF.

The gene calls are TRBV28 and TRBJ1-1; 10 bases map to TRBD1. CDR3 length: 16 amino acids. CDR1 is MDHEN, CDR2 SYDVKM, per germline. The ends lost 3 bases at V and 4 bases at J; junction bases unmatched: 8. The CDR3 here is CASSFSFDRGPTEAFF. The CDR3, as DNA: TGTGCCAGCAGTTTCTCCTTCGACAGGGGGCCCACTGAAGCTTTCTTT.

CDR3 region: CASSDDRGPSGPDTQYF. As DNA, the CDR3 is TGTGCCAGCAGTGATGACAGGGGGCCCTCCGGACCAGATACGCAGTATTTT. The chain employs TRBV6-1 and TRBJ2-3, with 10 bases lining up with TRBD1. The CDR3 has 17 amino acids. Losses at the gene ends were 3 bases for V and 4 bases for J; bases not matched to a gene: 10. From germline, CDR1 is MNHNS and CDR2 SASEGT.